The sequence of this T cell receptor beta chain was determined in a study of monozygotic twins with inflammatory bowel disease. Findings and limits, study-wide: IBD patients shared fewer clonotypes with other individuals than healthy twins, especially patients with disease activity signs.

Each sample's cDNA came from eight separate reactions. Reprocessing the 5' RACE reads, TCRdb reports a single entry for every CDR3 protein and omits DNA. The sample shows about 150,000 distinct CDR3 sequences, and around 1.2% sits with its ten largest clones. With respect to this clonotype: What it binds is not known.

The material sequenced was blood. This TCR came from a human donor with ulcerative colitis or Crohn's disease, or a healthy co-twin of an affected twin (not recorded which).

CDR3 protein: CASSTRTSGRIDTQYF. The V and J genes are TRBV7-9 and TRBJ2-3; TCRdb proposes TRBD2, but this gene call is untestable without DNA. There are 16 residues in the CDR3. Germline V gene data show CDR1 as SEHNR and CDR2 as FQNEAQ (reference sequence). Complete variable domain (other parts from reference TRBV7-9 and TRBJ2-3): DTGVSQNPRHKITKRGQNVTFRCDPISEHNRLYWYRQTLGQGPEFLTYFQNEAQLEKSRLLSDRFSAERPKGSFSTLEIQRTEQGDSAMYLCASSTRTSGRIDTQYFGPGTRLTVL.